These 13 T cell receptor beta chains were sequenced from one sample in a study of identical twins. TCRdb itself ran the 5' RACE reads through MiXCR, one entry per CDR3 protein. The data contain hundreds of thousands of distinct CDR3 sequences, roughly 18% of them singletons. The same data also contributed to another study, on T cells expressing NK-cell markers.

Material for sequencing was PBMCs. The source is a young woman in good health.

The rearrangement joins TRBV24-1 to TRBJ2-1; 10 nucleotides line up with TRBD1. Germline lookup yields CDR1 KGHDR and CDR2 SFDVKD. The CDR3 has 15 amino acids. With V trimmed by 0 bases and J by 7 bases, 2 bases remained unmatched. The CDR3 protein is CATSDLGTGANEQFF. The CDR3 DNA follows: TGTGCCACCAGTGATTTGGGGACAGGGGCGAATGAGCAGTTCTTC.

The CDR3 spells CASSFRDRNYNEQFF. The CDR3 DNA is TGTGCCAGCAGCTTCCGGGACAGGAATTACAATGAGCAGTTCTTC. V is TRBV5-6 and J is TRBJ2-1; 8 bases map to TRBD1. J gave up 4 bases and V 2 bases, and 5 bases lay outside the gene matches. The CDR3 has 15 residues. CDR1 and CDR2 from the germline V gene are SGHDT and YYEEEE.

This clonotype has just a few counts. The chain combines TRBV9 with TRBJ2-5; D remains ambiguous. CDR3 length: 14 residues. The germline V gene has CDR1 SGDLS and CDR2 YYNGEE. Trimming stripped 4 bases from V and 5 bases from J, with 15 bases between. The CDR3 coding sequence is TGTGCCAGCAGCCCCCCGGCAGCCCCGGAGACCCAGTACTTC. Translation: CASSPPAAPETQYF.

At least ten counts were recorded for this clonotype. The CDR3 nucleotides are TGTGCCAGCAGCTTGGGGGGACAGGGGGGCGAGCAGTACTTC. Its translation is CASSLGGQGGEQYF. This chain joins TRBV5-5 and TRBJ2-7; 11 bases line up with TRBD1. CDR1 and CDR2 from the germline V gene are SGHKS and YYEKEE (reference sequence). The CDR3 contains 14 residues. Trimming removed 0 bases from V and 6 bases from J; junction bases left unmatched: 2.

This clonotype has a handful of counts. The chain employs TRBV2 and TRBJ2-3, with D possibly called TRBD1 or TRBD2 (5 bases each). V shed 7 bases and J shed 4 bases, with 15 bases lying between them. CDR1 and CDR2 (germline): SNHLY, FYNNEI. The CDR3 covers 14 residues. The CDR3 is CASKEAGWSDTQYF. The CDR3 DNA follows: TGTGCCAGCAAGGAGGCAGGGTGGTCAGATACGCAGTATTTT.

This clonotype has at least ten counts. CDR3 coding DNA: TGTGCCAGCAGCCCGGGCCCCACTTTTCGCGATGAGCAGTTCTTC. Amino acids: CASSPGPTFRDEQFF. The chain recombines TRBV11-2 with TRBJ2-1; D unresolved. Trimming took off 5 bases at V and 8 bases at J, with 19 bases between the two ends. The germline V gene has CDR1 SGHAT and CDR2 FQNNGV. The CDR3 is 15 amino acids. Full variable domain (rest looked up from reference TRBV11-2 and TRBJ2-1): EAGVAQSPRYKIIEKRQSVAFWCNPISGHATLYWYQQILGQGPKLLIQFQNNGVVDDSQLPKDRFSAERLKGVDSTLKIQPAKLEDSAVYLCASSPGPTFRDEQFFGPGTRLTVL.

The table lists this clonotype with a few counts. This chain links TRBV24-1 with TRBJ2-5, with a tentative D call TRBD1 (6 bases). The V gene's germline CDR1 is KGHDR and CDR2 SFDVKD. CDR3 size: 14 residues. V was trimmed by 3 bases and J by 4 bases, leaving 11 bases between them. The CDR3 sequence: CATSDRTAGETQYF. In DNA, the CDR3 is TGTGCCACCAGTGATAGGACAGCAGGAGAGACCCAGTACTTC.

This chain connects TRBV4-1 to TRBJ2-7; D not resolved. Germline CDR1 is MGHRA and CDR2 is YSYEKL. The CDR3 covers 12 residues. The V gene lost 3 bases and the J gene lost 6 bases, with 9 bases spanning the gap. This CDR3 reads CASSQGDFEQYF. The CDR3 DNA follows: TGCGCCAGCAGCCAGGGTGACTTCGAGCAGTACTTC.

This chain uses TRBV5-1 with TRBJ2-4, with D uncertain. Germline CDR1 and CDR2: SGHRS and YFSETQ. Trimming shortened V by 3 bases and J by 9 bases, and 7 bases separated the two germline ends. CDR3 length: 11 residues. CDR3 region: CASSSWGIQYF. The CDR3 DNA reads as TGCGCCAGCAGCTCGTGGGGCATTCAGTACTTC.

The V call is TRBV6-5, the J call TRBJ1-1; 7 bases match TRBD1. V lost 0 bases to trimming and J lost 2 bases; unmatched junction nucleotides: 3. Germline CDR1 is MNHEY and CDR2 is SVGAGI. This CDR3 has 15 amino acids. CDR3 DNA: TGTGCCAGCAGTTACTCACGACAGGGAAACACTGAAGCTTTCTTT. Translation: CASSYSRQGNTEAFF.

V is TRBV25-1 and J is TRBJ2-1; D gene ambiguous. Looked up from germline, CDR1 is MGHDK and CDR2 is SYGVNS. The CDR3 totals 13 residues. V was clipped by 6 bases and J by 4 bases, with 10 bases between them. The CDR3 loop reads CASSSRPYNEQFF. The CDR3 DNA reads as TGTGCCAGCAGCAGCCGCCCGTACAATGAGCAGTTCTTC.

This chain connects TRBV20-1 to TRBJ1-2; D is ambiguous. V was clipped by 7 bases and J by 3 bases, with 9 bases between them. Germline lookup yields CDR1 DFQATT and CDR2 SNEGSKA (reference sequence). This CDR3 spans 11 amino acids. In DNA form, the CDR3 reads TGCAGTGGTTACCGGGACTATGGCTACACCTTC. It translates to CSGYRDYGYTF.

This chain uses TRBV5-6 with TRBJ2-4; D uncertain. The ends were cut back, 5 bases at V and 4 bases at J, with 10 bases in the middle. Germline assignment: CDR1 SGHDT and CDR2 YYEEEE. The CDR3 is 13 residues long. The CDR3 nucleotides read TGTGCCAGCAGTTCAGAGGTTAAAAACATTCAGTACTTC. Its protein product is CASSSEVKNIQYF.